This paragraph covers one TCR beta chain sequence. Its antigen is not known. This may be a read error: a much more frequent sequence differs by one nucleotide. Amplification targeted the TCR beta CDR3 regions, with RNA transcripts as the source material. Scientists carried out first-round RT-PCR using HTBI primers and then a second-round multiplex PCR. TCRdb processed the multiplex PCR reads anew with MiXCR; each CDR3 protein has one entry. The table includes some 1.1 million distinct CDR3 sequences, around a third detected once. Uncontrolled infections, other autoimmune diseases, pregnancy or lactation barred patients from enrollment. The diagnostic workup employed clinical symptoms, serum thyroxine, TRAb, thyroid ultrasound and orbital computed tomography. The sample is drawn from a study of Graves' ophthalmopathy and Graves' hyperthyroidism. Notes on the study in general: In predicting ophthalmopathy progression, the model reached over 55% sensitivity and 72% to 80% specificity. Detected in blood as well were most expanded thyroid clonotypes with frequency above 0.001.

The CDR3 has 15 amino acids. The clonotype comes from an adult man with Graves' hyperthyroidism. The material sequenced was peripheral blood or thyroid tissue (not recorded which). This chain links TRBV12-3 or TRBV12-4 with TRBJ1-4, with 7 nucleotides matching TRBD1. Written as DNA, the CDR3 is TGTGCCACCAGTCCGATGGGACAGCTAAATGAAAAACTGTTTTTT. Translated, it gives CATSPMGQLNEKLFF.